This TCR beta chain was sequenced during a study of long-term antiretroviral therapy in people with HIV (dated by TCRdb to the early 2020s). For context, the study as a whole: The earliest samples were collected approximately a decade before the 2015 WHO recommendation for immediate ART, a period when ART was typically delayed until CD4 counts fell. This retrospective serial study examined whether starting ART and sustained HIV suppression were associated with changes in the composition and diversity of the TRB repertoire in peripheral blood. A total of around 200 cryopreserved PBMC samples were contributed to the cohort by 30 adults with confirmed HIV infection, with samples collected serially over a mean of approximately six years (range 1-12). Among the approximately 30 participants with HIV, more than ten were female. Test extractions of a monoclonal T-cell line alongside 30 or so polyclonal samples showed no cross-contamination during QIAcube processing.

The immunoSEQ hsTCRB v3.0 assay was used at survey level resolution to sequence the TRB variable region. The targeted TRB sequencing depth was roughly 40,000-55,000 T-cell genomes per sample. An Illumina MiSeq with a v3 150-cycle kit was used to sequence the pooled TRB libraries. The authors' pipeline ran thus. Repertoire analysis ran in R within a reproducible Nextflow workflow covering QC, data transformation and analysis. Custom analyses were implemented in LymphoSeq2, an R package for AIRR-Seq data exploration. A handful of samples yielding fewer than 5000 total TRB sequences were excluded, leaving around 200 analyzed HIV repertoires. Among the roughly 200 retained HIV repertoires, some 59 were collected before ART initiation and around 130 after ART initiation. Each repertoire was downsampled to 5000 TRB nucleotide sequences, and summary statistics were averaged across 100 downsampling iterations. TRB sequences were retained for analysis only if CDR3 regions of at least seven amino acids were present. Diversity was measured with a Shannon entropy-derived clonality score and the Gini coefficient. In the repertoire networks, any two of the top 5000 CDR3 amino acid sequences were connected whenever the two sequences differed by an edit distance of one. For TRB CDR3 amino acid sequences, antigen specificity groups and MHC restriction were predicted with GLIPH2. To flag known associations with CMV, EBV, HIV or tissue antigens, CDR3 amino acid sequences were compared against VDJdb and McPAS-TCR. Pre-ART, post-ART and control groups were compared with Wilcoxon signed-rank tests and Holm-Bonferroni correction. The clones in this table, taken by TCRdb from immuneACCESS, are in-frame only. Not every clone is retained; where verified, under half of the shortfall comes from an unresolved V gene, and the cause of the rest is unknown. V, J and clone size derive from that table, while D and trimming were established from the DNA sequence. The sample table holds tens of thousands of clones, of which nearly 95% were seen once. The ten biggest clones cover 2.7% of the sample.

As for this clone: Its antigen remains unidentified. It has no much larger one-base neighbor in the sample; base qualities were not kept.

To be included, a participant needed at least one PBMC sample from before ART initiation plus at least two post-ART samples. All participants with HIV were treated in the United States of America. Cryopreserved samples of roughly 0.85-11 million PBMC were thawed and washed before DNA extraction. At the time of the earliest PBMC sample for each participant with HIV, ages ranged from about 23 to 60 years. PBMC samples were contributed by each participant from 1-4 timepoints before ART initiation and 2-8 timepoints after ART initiation, with a median of 7 samples. For every participant, serial HIV viral load, CD4+ T-cell count, ART history and demographic data were obtained. Genomic DNA was extracted from unsorted PBMC with a Qiagen kit on a QIAcube, processed in batches of 12 samples. Broader findings and caveats from the paper: Because pre-ART samples had limited cell numbers, unsorted PBMC were profiled rather than sorted CD4+ and CD8+ T cells. No data were available on ART adherence, viral resistance or therapy changes, limiting inferences about post-ART repertoire changes. The samples span the years 2004 to 2017, and the ART regimens used may be less effective than current regimens. Expanded TRB clones identified before ART initiation dominated the repertoire at all time points, although this dominance fluctuated and declined in many PLHIV after ART. Starting ART was linked to a significant rise in TRB diversity, yet even with long-term ART the diversity remained significantly lower than in transplant donor controls. Limited PBMC availability meant only the TCR beta chain was sequenced, without alpha chain pairing. Narrower CDR3 length ranges were observed in HIV repertoires than in controls, and an antigen-experienced repertoire with only a slight naive shift after ART was suggested by the network structure.

The sample in question was unsorted PBMCs, obtained 3.7 years after starting antiretroviral therapy. The clonotype comes from a woman aged 50 to 65 with HIV.

The DNA sequence is as follows: TGTGCCAGCAGTCGCGACAGTACGAACACCGGGGAGCTGTTTTTT. This encodes CASSRDSTNTGELFF. The chain employs TRBV7-2 and TRBJ2-2, and perhaps TRBD1 as D gene, on 5 matching bases. The CDR3 has 15 amino acids, counting the end cysteine and phenylalanine. Solely the CDR3 DNA is kept, with 45 bases framed from the first base. The junction carries 11 bases between V and J, which are trimmed by 6 bases and 0 bases respectively. For CDR1 and CDR2, the germline V gene lists SGHTA and FQGNSA.